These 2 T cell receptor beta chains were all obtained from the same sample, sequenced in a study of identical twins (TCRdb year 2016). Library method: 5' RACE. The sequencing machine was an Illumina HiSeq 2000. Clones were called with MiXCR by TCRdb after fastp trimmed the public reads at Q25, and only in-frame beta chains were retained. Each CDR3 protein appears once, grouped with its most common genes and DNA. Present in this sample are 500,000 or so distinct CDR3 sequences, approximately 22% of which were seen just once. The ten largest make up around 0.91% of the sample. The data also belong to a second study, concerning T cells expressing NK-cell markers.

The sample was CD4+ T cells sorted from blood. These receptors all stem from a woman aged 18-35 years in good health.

The CDR3 region has the DNA TGCGCCAGCAGCTTGGTAGGACAGGAGCAAGAGACCCAGTACTTC. As protein: CASSLVGQEQETQYF. The genes are TRBV5-1 and TRBJ2-5; 7 bases line up with TRBD1. The germline V gene encodes CDR1 SGHRS and CDR2 YFSETQ. CDR3 length: 15 residues. V lost 0 bases, J lost 2 bases, and 4 bases stayed unmatched.

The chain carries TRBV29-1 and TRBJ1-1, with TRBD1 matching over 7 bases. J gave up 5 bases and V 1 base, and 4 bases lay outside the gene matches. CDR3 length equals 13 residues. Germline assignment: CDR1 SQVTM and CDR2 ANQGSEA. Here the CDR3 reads CSVEAPGGTEAFF. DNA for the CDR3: TGCAGCGTTGAAGCCCCAGGGGGAACTGAAGCTTTCTTT.